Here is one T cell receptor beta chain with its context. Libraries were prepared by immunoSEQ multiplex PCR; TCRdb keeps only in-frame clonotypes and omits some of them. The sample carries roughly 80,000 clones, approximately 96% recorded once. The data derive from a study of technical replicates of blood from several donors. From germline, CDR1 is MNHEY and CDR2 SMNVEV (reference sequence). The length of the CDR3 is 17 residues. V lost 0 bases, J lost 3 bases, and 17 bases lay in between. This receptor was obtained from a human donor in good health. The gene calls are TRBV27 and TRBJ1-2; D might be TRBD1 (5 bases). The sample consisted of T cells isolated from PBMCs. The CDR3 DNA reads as TGTGCCAGCAGTTTATCCAGGGTCGCCCCTGAGGACTATGGCTACACCTTC. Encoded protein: CASSLSRVAPEDYGYTF.